This T cell receptor beta chain was sequenced in a study of PD-1 blockade in classical Hodgkin lymphoma. Stated time point: cycle 4 day 1 (C4D1), after 6 weeks of nivolumab. Brentuximab vedotin exposure varied among the patients, all of whom had relapsed after autologous stem cell transplantation. The data were produced by immunoSEQ multiplex PCR, yet TCRdb's version contains in-frame clones alone and is incomplete. The sample records over 70,000 clones, 75% to 95% being singletons. The CDR3 length is 15 residues. V lost 0 bases, J lost 1 base, and 10 bases lay in between. Germline V gene data show CDR1 as SGHRS and CDR2 as YFSETQ.

The gene calls are TRBV5-1 and TRBJ2-5; possible D gene TRBD2, 6 bases. The origin of this receptor is a human donor with classical Hodgkin lymphoma. This material consisted of peripheral blood mononuclear cells (PBMCs), taken before the fourth cycle of nivolumab. DNA for the CDR3: TGCGCCAGCAGCTTGGATGGTAGCGGCCAAGAGACCCAGTACTTC. Translation gives CASSLDGSGQETQYF. Complete variable domain (other parts from reference TRBV5-1 and TRBJ2-5): KAGVTQTPRYLIKTRGQQVTLSCSPISGHRSVSWYQQTPGQGLQFLFEYFSETQRNKGNFPGRFSGRQFSNSRSEMNVSTLELGDSALYLCASSLDGSGQETQYFGPGTRLLVL.